Reported below is one T cell receptor (beta chain). The sample comes from a study of immune evolution from preneoplasia to lung adenocarcinoma. Method: immunoSEQ multiplex PCR; TCRdb's copy keeps in-frame clones and lacks some. Counted here are 20,000 to 30,000 clones, around 70% occurring once; the ten biggest clones make up 4.5% to 7%. V lost 2 bases, J lost 8 bases, and 11 bases lay in between. CDR1 ENHRY and CDR2 SYGVKD come from the germline V gene. The CDR3 consists of 13 residues. Patients had resection in Japan or China between about 2013 and 2017. The sequenced sample was FFPE invasive lung adenocarcinoma tissue. This sequence originates from a person in their 60s with invasive lung adenocarcinoma. Some clones in this sample may be carry-over from other donors' samples. V is TRBV10-3 and J is TRBJ2-3; D remains unclear. CDR3 coding DNA: TGTGCCATCAGTGAGGCTGGCCTGGGTACGCAGTATTTT. This sequence encodes CAISEAGLGTQYF.